The clone carrying this TCR beta chain was seen once. The entry originates in a study of T cell changes during pregnancy in multiple sclerosis. TCRdb keeps only in-frame clones here, not all; method: immunoSEQ multiplex PCR. Of under 70,000 clones detected, approximately 94% appear once; the ten largest clones hold just over 2.5%. V gave up 2 bases and J gave up 6 bases, with 7 bases separating them. Germline-derived CDR1 and CDR2 are MNHEY and SMNVEV (reference sequence). CDR3 size: 13 residues. The chain carries TRBV27 and TRBJ2-2, with D possibly TRBD1 on 5 matching bases. Material: CD8+ T cells from peripheral blood mononuclear cells, obtained after pregnancy. The sequence was collected from a female donor with multiple sclerosis, enrolled in a pregnancy study. The CDR3 DNA reads as TGTGCCAGCAGTTTAGCAGGGTCCGGGGAGCTGTTTTTT. Amino acid sequence: CASSLAGSGELFF.